The source of this T cell receptor (beta chain) is a study of T cell responses to AZD1222 COVID-19 vaccine. As concerns this clone: Its antigen is as yet unknown.

The CDR3 spans 13 residues. V lost 3 bases and J lost 1, with 6 bases in between. CDR1 is LGHDT and CDR2 is YNNKEL in the germline V gene (reference sequence). Study findings and constraints: Of spike-specific TCRs, nearly half reportedly target regions left unmutated in variants. Elevations in Spike-specific TCR breadth and depth followed administration of two AZD1222 doses. Vaccine-related CD4 TCRs covered spike, predominating at 160-218 and 743-854. There were repertoire samples only from the period after the peak T cell response.

Profiling relied on immunoSEQ multiplex PCR, and the TCRdb table lists in-frame clones only, not all of them. The table lists under 100,000 clones, roughly 87% of them singletons. The sequence was obtained from an adult who received the AZD1222 COVID-19 vaccine. The chain has TRBV3-1 (or the pseudogene TRBV3-2) and TRBJ1-1; D gene ambiguous. The sequencing here drew on peripheral blood, taken 28 days after the second AZD1222 dose. The CDR3 loop is CASSHGQNTEAFF. CDR3 nucleotides: TGTGCCAGCAGCCACGGGCAGAACACTGAAGCTTTCTTT.